This T cell receptor (beta chain) comes out of a study of blood T cell repertoires in COVID-19. Turning to the study itself: The analysed material was cDNA or gDNA that came from T cells, B-cell-depleted T cells, or PBMCs.

In the original analysis: Estimated nucleated cell counts came from reference gene primer amplification. Clones were sequenced by immunoSEQ multiplex PCR, and TCRdb holds only the in-frame ones, with some missing. V, J and clone size reflect that table, while D and trimming were determined from the DNA. The sample lists roughly 100,000 clones; roughly 89% were seen once. The length of the CDR3 is 16 residues. The germline V gene encodes CDR1 SGHRS and CDR2 YFSETQ. J lost 5 bases, V lost 4 bases, and 4 bases had no gene match. Sequences were obtained from peripheral blood. The TCR comes from an elderly woman in a cohort sampled during active COVID-19. The chain employs TRBV5-1 and TRBJ1-6; 12 positions match TRBD1. CDR3 loop: CASSPGQGANNSPLHF. CDR3 DNA sequence: TGCGCCAGCAGCCCGGGACAGGGGGCGAATAATTCACCCCTCCACTTT. The full variable domain, rest sourced from reference TRBV5-1 and TRBJ1-6, is KAGVTQTPRYLIKTRGQQVTLSCSPISGHRSVSWYQQTPGQGLQFLFEYFSETQRNKGNFPGRFSGRQFSNSRSEMNVSTLELGDSALYLCASSPGQGANNSPLHFGNGTRLTVT.